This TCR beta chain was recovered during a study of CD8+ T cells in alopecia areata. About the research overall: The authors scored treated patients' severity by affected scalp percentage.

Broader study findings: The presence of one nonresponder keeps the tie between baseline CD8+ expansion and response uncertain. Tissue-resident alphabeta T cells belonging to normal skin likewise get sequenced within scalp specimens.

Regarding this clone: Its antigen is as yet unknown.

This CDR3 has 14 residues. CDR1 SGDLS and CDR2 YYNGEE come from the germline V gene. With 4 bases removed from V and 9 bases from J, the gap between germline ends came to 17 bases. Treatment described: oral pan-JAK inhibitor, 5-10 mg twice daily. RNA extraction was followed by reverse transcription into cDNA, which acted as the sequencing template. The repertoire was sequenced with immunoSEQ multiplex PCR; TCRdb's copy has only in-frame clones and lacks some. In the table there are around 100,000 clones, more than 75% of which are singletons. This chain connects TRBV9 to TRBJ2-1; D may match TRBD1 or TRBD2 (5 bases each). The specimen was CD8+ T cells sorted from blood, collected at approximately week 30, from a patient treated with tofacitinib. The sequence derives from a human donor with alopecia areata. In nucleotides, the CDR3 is TGTGCCAGCAGCAATAATTGGGGGAGTGCTGAGCAGTTCTTC. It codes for CASSNNWGSAEQFF.